This TCR beta chain derives from a study of blood T cell repertoires in COVID-19. Whole-study context: Whether acute or convalescent, the COVID-19 samples came from the United States, Italy and Spain. T cells, B-cell-depleted T cells, or PBMCs provided the cDNA or gDNA that served as material.

Some clones are missing from TCRdb's copy, which holds only in-frame ones; the method was immunoSEQ multiplex PCR. The sample shows some 100,000 clones, more than 70% of them seen only once. This CDR3 region has 17 residues. V shed 1 base, J shed 5 bases, and the junction held 7 bases outside the gene matches. Germline assignment: CDR1 SGHTA and CDR2 FQGNSA. The sample consisted of peripheral blood. This TCR came from a woman of 80 years or more with active COVID-19. The rearrangement links TRBV7-2 to TRBJ2-3; TRBD2 agrees at 12 bases. The chain's CDR3 is CASSLEPRLAGVDTQYF. Written as DNA, the CDR3 is TGTGCCAGCAGCTTAGAGCCCAGACTAGCGGGAGTAGATACGCAGTATTTT.